This passage covers 18 T cell receptor beta chains from one sample sequenced in a study of technical replicates of blood from a few donors. Assay used: immunoSEQ multiplex PCR; TCRdb lists only in-frame clones, some missing. In the table there are about 97,000 clones, 96% of which are singletons. Sequenced input: T cells isolated from PBMCs. The receptors come from a human donor in good health.

The CDR3 reads CACRVTGGYNEQFF. The DNA of the CDR3 is TGTGCCTGCCGAGTTACAGGGGGCTACAATGAGCAGTTCTTC. The genes are TRBV30 and TRBJ2-1; TRBD1 aligns across 8 bases. Trimming took 6 bases from V and 3 from J; bases not matched to a gene: 7. The CDR3 length is 14 residues. Germline V gene sequence: CDR1 GTSNPN, CDR2 SVGIG (reference sequence).

The CDR3 reads CASSPPGRRELGEQYF. The CDR3 nucleotides are TGTGCCAGCAGCCCTCCGGGTAGGCGGGAGCTTGGCGAGCAGTACTTC. The V and J genes are TRBV7-2 and TRBJ2-7; 7 nucleotides agree with TRBD2. CDR3 length: 16 residues. Looked up from germline, CDR1 is SGHTA and CDR2 is FQGNSA. V lost 5 bases to trimming and J lost 6 bases; unmatched junction nucleotides: 16. The entire variable domain, with the rest obtained from reference TRBV7-2 and TRBJ2-7, is as follows: GAGVSQSPSNKVTEKGKDVELRCDPISGHTALYWYRQSLGQGLEFLIYFQGNSAPDKSGLPSDRFSAERTGGSVSTLTIQRTQQEDSAVYLCASSPPGRRELGEQYFGPGTRLTVT.

Only one count was recorded for this clone. CDR3 region: CASSKAFTQGEAFF. For the CDR3, the DNA is TGTGCCAGCAGTAAAGCATTCACGCAGGGGGAAGCTTTCTTT. The rearrangement joins TRBV6-6 to TRBJ1-1, with D maybe TRBD1 (6 bases). The germline CDR1 and CDR2 sequences are MNHNY and SVGAGI (reference sequence). This CDR3 has 14 amino acids. The germline V and J ends were trimmed by 5 bases and 8 bases, with 18 bases remaining between them.

The rearrangement links TRBV13 to TRBJ1-4; possible D gene TRBD1, 6 bases. Looked up from germline, CDR1 is PRHDT and CDR2 is FYEKMQ (reference sequence). CDR3 length: 15 residues. V lost 4 bases, J lost 3 bases, and 12 bases lay in between. The CDR3 DNA sequence: TGTGCCAGCAGCTCAACAGGGTGGGCTAATGAAAAACTGTTTTTT. Its protein product is CASSSTGWANEKLFF.

This chain connects TRBV11-2 to TRBJ2-1, with D unclear. From germline, CDR1 is SGHAT and CDR2 FQNNGV. V dropped 2 bases and J dropped 4 bases, with 15 bases sitting between them. This CDR3 region has 16 residues. CDR3 DNA sequence: TGTGCCAGCAGCTTATGGCAGGATGCGCTATACAATGAGCAGTTCTTC. Protein product: CASSLWQDALYNEQFF.

V usage is TRBV14 and J usage is TRBJ2-1, with D perhaps matching TRBD2 (5 bases). Germline V gene sequence: CDR1 SGHDN, CDR2 FVKESK. Trimming took 2 bases from V and 1 from J, leaving 9 bases between them. The CDR3 totals 15 residues. CDR3: CASSQLGGSYNEQFF. The CDR3 DNA reads TGTGCCAGCAGCCAATTGGGCGGGTCCTACAATGAGCAGTTCTTC.

This clone was picked up one time. The gene calls are TRBV27 and TRBJ2-1; D might be TRBD2 (6 bases). Between the trimmed V and J ends, which lost 5 bases and 6 bases, there was a span of 14 bases. The CDR3 runs 14 residues. CDR1 and CDR2 (germline): MNHEY, SMNVEV (reference sequence). The DNA of the CDR3 is TGTGCCAGCAGTAGTACTACCGGGAGCAATGAGCAGTTCTTC. Its protein product is CASSSTTGSNEQFF.

The chain joins TRBV7-3 to TRBJ2-3; 7 bases map to TRBD1. V lost 2 bases to trimming and J lost 1 base; unmatched junction nucleotides: 0. CDR1 is SGHTA, CDR2 FQGTGA, per germline. The CDR3 is 14 residues long. CDR3 residues: CASSLGQGTDTQYF. The DNA for the CDR3 is TGTGCCAGCAGCTTAGGACAGGGCACAGATACGCAGTATTTT.

The chain has TRBV7-3 and TRBJ1-5; 7 bases align to TRBD1. Germline values: CDR1 SGHTA, CDR2 FQGTGA. There are 13 residues in the CDR3. V lost 5 bases, J lost 4 bases, and 2 bases stayed unmatched. CDR3 bases: TGTGCCAGCAGCCCGACAGGGAATCAGCCCCAGCATTTT. Its protein is CASSPTGNQPQHF.

The J gene is TRBJ2-7, the V gene TRBV19, with 8 nucleotides matching TRBD1. The CDR3 totals 11 residues. V lost 9 bases to trimming and J lost 3 bases; unmatched junction nucleotides: 1. CDR1 is LNHDA, CDR2 SQIVND, per germline (reference sequence). As DNA, the CDR3 is TGTGCCAGCGGACAGGGCTACGAGCAGTACTTC. Amino acid sequence: CASGQGYEQYF.

V is TRBV19 and J is TRBJ1-1; D unclear. The CDR3 spans 13 residues. Per the germline V gene, CDR1 is LNHDA and CDR2 is SQIVND (reference sequence). Trimming took 3 bases from V and 1 from J, leaving 6 bases between them. The DNA of the CDR3 is TGTGCCAGTAGTATGTACAGGAACACTGAAGCTTTCTTT. This sequence encodes CASSMYRNTEAFF.

This chain links TRBV11-2 with TRBJ2-2, with 10 bases lining up with TRBD1. The V segment lost 4 bases and the J segment 3 bases; nucleotides outside the gene matches: 11. This CDR3 has 18 amino acids. From germline, CDR1 is SGHAT and CDR2 FQNNGV. CDR3: CASSSFKGDRGDTGELFF. CDR3 DNA sequence: TGTGCCAGCAGCTCGTTTAAGGGGGACAGGGGTGACACCGGGGAGCTGTTTTTT.

This chain joins TRBV6-5 and TRBJ2-7; 14 positions agree with TRBD2. The ends lost 5 bases at V and 9 bases at J; junction bases unmatched: 9. The germline V gene has CDR1 MNHEY and CDR2 SVGAGI. This CDR3 region has 15 residues. CDR3 in amino acids: CASSRTSGGFFGQYF. In DNA, the CDR3 is TGTGCCAGCAGTCGGACTAGCGGGGGGTTCTTCGGGCAGTACTTC.

The genes are TRBV7-9 and TRBJ2-3; D is uncertain. Germline V gene lookup returns CDR1 SEHNR and CDR2 FQNEAQ (reference sequence). The V end lost 3 bases, the J end lost 1 base, and 11 bases lay between the germline ends. This CDR3 has 15 amino acids. CDR3 DNA: TGTGCCAGCAGCTTTCGCGTCACGCGCACAGATACGCAGTATTTT. Protein sequence: CASSFRVTRTDTQYF.

The chain employs TRBV28 and TRBJ2-7; 8 nucleotides match TRBD1. Germline V gene sequence: CDR1 MDHEN, CDR2 SYDVKM. This CDR3 is built from 14 residues. V trimming: 2 bases; J trimming: 4 bases; junction bases outside the gene matches: 4. CDR3 bases: TGTGCCAGCAGTTTAGCAGGGGGCCGGTACGAGCAGTACTTC. Amino acid sequence: CASSLAGGRYEQYF.

The chain uses TRBV28 and TRBJ2-7, with 7 nucleotides matching TRBD1. The V gene's germline CDR1 is MDHEN and CDR2 SYDVKM. With V trimmed by 1 base and J by 2 bases, 14 bases remained unmatched. This CDR3 comprises 18 residues. The chain's CDR3 is CASSLLRARQGRTYEQYF. The CDR3 nucleotides read TGTGCCAGCAGTTTATTGCGTGCCCGACAGGGCCGCACCTACGAGCAGTACTTC.

The chain uses TRBV5-4 and TRBJ1-1; no reliable D call. Germline values: CDR1 SGHNT, CDR2 YYREEE (reference sequence). V was clipped by 1 base and J by 3 bases, with 10 bases between them. This CDR3 is 14 amino acids long. CDR3 in amino acids: CASSLNGWDTEAFF. The CDR3 DNA is TGTGCCAGCAGCTTGAACGGGTGGGACACTGAAGCTTTCTTT.

This clone was observed a single time. The chain couples TRBV5-4 to TRBJ2-2, with D hard to call. There are 19 residues in the CDR3. Germline V gene sequence: CDR1 SGHNT, CDR2 YYREEE (reference sequence). V lost 0 bases to trimming and J lost 2 bases, with 20 bases between them. DNA of the CDR3: TGTGCCAGCAGCTTGGATCTTTCTAGGAAATCCCTTAACACCGGGGAGCTGTTTTTT. This gives the protein CASSLDLSRKSLNTGELFF.